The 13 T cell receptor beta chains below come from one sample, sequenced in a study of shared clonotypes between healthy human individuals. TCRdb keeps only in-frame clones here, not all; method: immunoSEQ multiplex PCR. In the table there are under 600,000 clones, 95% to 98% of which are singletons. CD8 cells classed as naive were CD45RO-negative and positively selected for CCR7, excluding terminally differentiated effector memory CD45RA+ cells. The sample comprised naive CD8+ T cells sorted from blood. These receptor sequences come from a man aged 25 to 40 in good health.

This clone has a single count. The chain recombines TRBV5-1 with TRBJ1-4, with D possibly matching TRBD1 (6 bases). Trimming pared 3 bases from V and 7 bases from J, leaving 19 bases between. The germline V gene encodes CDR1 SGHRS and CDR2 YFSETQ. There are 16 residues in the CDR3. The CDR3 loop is CASSSSVGGGGEKLFF. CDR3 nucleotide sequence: TGCGCCAGCAGCTCCTCCGTAGGGGGGGGCGGTGAAAAACTGTTTTTT.

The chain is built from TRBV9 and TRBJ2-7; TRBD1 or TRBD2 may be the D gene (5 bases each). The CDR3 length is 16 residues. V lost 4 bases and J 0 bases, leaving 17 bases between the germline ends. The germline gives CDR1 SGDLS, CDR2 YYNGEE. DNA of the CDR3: TGTGCCAGCAGCCGCGGTGGGGGTCTAAGCTCCTACGAGCAGTACTTC. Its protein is CASSRGGGLSSYEQYF.

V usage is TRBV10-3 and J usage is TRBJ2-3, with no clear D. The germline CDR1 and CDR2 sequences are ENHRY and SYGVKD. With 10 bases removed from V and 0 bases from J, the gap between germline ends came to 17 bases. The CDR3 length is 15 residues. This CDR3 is CATTFFPSSTDTQYF. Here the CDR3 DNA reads TGTGCCACCACCTTTTTCCCTTCTAGCACAGATACGCAGTATTTT.

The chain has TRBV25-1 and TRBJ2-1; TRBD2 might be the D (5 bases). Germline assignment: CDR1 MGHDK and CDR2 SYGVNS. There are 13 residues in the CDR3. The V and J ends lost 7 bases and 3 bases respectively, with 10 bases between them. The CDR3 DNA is TGTGCCAGCACCTTCCGGGACTACAATGAGCAGTTCTTC. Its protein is CASTFRDYNEQFF.

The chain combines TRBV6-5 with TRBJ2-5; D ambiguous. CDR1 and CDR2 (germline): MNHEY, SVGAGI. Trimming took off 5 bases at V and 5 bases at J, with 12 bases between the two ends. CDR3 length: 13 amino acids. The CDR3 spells CASSLSVVETQYF. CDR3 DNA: TGTGCCAGCAGTCTATCTGTCGTGGAGACCCAGTACTTC.

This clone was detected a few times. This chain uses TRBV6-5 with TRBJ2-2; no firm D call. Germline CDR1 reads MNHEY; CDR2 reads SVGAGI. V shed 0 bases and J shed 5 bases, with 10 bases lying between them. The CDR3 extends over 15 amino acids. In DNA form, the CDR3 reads TGTGCCAGCAGTTACTCTAGTCTAGGAACCGGGGAGCTGTTTTTT. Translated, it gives CASSYSSLGTGELFF.

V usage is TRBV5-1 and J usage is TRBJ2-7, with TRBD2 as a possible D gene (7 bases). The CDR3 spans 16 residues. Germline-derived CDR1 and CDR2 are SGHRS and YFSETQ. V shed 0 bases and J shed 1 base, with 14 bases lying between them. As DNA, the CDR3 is TGCGCCAGCAGCTTGGATCCGGGGGGCGTTTCCTACGAGCAGTACTTC. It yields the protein CASSLDPGGVSYEQYF.

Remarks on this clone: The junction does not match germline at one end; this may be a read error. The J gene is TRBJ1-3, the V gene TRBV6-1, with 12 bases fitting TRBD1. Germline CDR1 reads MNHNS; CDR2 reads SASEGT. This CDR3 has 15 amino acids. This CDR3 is CASSEGGTGGFRYHF. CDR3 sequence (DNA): TGTGCCAGCAGTGAAGGGGGGACAGGGGGCTTCAGATACCATTTT.

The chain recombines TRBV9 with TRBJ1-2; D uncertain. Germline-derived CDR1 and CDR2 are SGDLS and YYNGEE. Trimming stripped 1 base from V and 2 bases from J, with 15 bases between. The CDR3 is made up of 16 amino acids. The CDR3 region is CASSVNPLRGNYGYTF. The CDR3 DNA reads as TGTGCCAGCAGCGTAAACCCCCTTCGAGGCAACTATGGCTACACCTTC. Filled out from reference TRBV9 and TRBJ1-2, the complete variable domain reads DSGVTQTPKHLITATGQRVTLRCSPRSGDLSVYWYQQSLDQGLQFLIQYYNGEERAKGNILERFSAQQFPDLHSELNLSSLELGDSALYFCASSVNPLRGNYGYTFGSGTRLTVV.

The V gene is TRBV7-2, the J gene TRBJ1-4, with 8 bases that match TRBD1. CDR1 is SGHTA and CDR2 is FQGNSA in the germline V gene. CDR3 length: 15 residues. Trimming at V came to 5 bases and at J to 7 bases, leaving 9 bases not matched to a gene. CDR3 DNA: TGTGCCAGCAGCGGAGGACAGGGTGTTGTTGAAAAACTGTTTTTT. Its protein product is CASSGGQGVVEKLFF.

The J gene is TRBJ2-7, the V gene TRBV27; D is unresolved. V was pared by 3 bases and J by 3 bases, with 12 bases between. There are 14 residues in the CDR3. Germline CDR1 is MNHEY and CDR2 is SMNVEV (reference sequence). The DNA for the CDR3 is TGTGCCAGCAGTTTGTCACTCGCGCACTACGAGCAGTACTTC. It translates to CASSLSLAHYEQYF.

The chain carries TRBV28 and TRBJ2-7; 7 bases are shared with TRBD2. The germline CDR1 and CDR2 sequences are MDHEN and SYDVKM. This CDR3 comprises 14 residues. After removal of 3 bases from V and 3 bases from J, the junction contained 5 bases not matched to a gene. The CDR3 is CASSLGGNNYEQYF. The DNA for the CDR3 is TGTGCCAGCAGTTTGGGAGGGAACAACTACGAGCAGTACTTC.

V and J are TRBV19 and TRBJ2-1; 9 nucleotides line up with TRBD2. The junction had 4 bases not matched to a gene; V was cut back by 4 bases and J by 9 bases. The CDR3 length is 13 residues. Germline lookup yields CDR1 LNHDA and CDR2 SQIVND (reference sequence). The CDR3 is CASSNPTSGEQFF. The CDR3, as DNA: TGTGCCAGTAGTAACCCGACTAGCGGTGAGCAGTTCTTC.